The source of this TCR beta chain is a study of OX40 agonist ivuxolimab in advanced cancers. In the study overall: Ivuxolimab was a fully human IgG2 agonistic monoclonal antibody targeting the costimulatory receptor OX40 (CD134). The monotherapy dose-escalation portion (N ≈ 56 patients) of the phase I ivuxolimab trial is reported in the paper. Intravenous ivuxolimab was administered to patients every 2 weeks at six dose levels: 0.01, 0.1, 0.3, 1.5, 3 and 10 mg/kg. Among the roughly 52 dose-escalation patients, about 20 had hepatocellular carcinoma, roughly 15 melanoma, 9 renal cell carcinoma and 9 head and neck cancer. In the dose-escalation cohort, around four fifths of patients were male, and the mean age was approximately 60 years with a range of about 20 to 90. Partial responses occurred in three dose-escalation patients, of whom one had hepatocellular carcinoma and two had cutaneous melanoma. Prior anti-PD-1, anti-PD-L1 or anti-CTLA-4 therapy was permitted, and checkpoint inhibitors had been received by under 50% of dose-escalation patients. The point of sequencing TCRbeta in the periphery was to test whether ivuxolimab changed TCR sequence diversity and drove clonal T-cell expansion. The full study reports these points: Antigen specificity was not determined for the clonally expanded peripheral T cells. At doses of 0.1 to 3.0 mg/kg, clonal expansion of both CD4+ and CD8+ T cells in blood was seen between baseline and week 6. In the 0.1-3.0 mg/kg groups, partial responders were among the patients with the lowest normalized peripheral clonal expansion, particularly in CD8+ T cells. Low levels of normalized T-cell clonal expansion were also shown by some nonresponding patients. After ivuxolimab, more expanded clones were found on average in CD8+ T cells than in CD4+ T cells.

Patients with autoimmune disease history or receiving systemic immunosuppression were excluded from the trial. Peripheral blood for TCR sequencing was collected from all dose cohorts at baseline, on cycle 4 day 1, and on cycle 7 day 1. Samples came from an open-label, multicenter, first-in-human phase I dose-escalation trial of ivuxolimab. The trial enrolled adults with locally advanced or metastatic head and neck squamous cell, hepatocellular, melanoma or renal cell carcinoma. Before TCR sequencing, CD4+ and CD8+ T cells were separately sorted from peripheral blood. For sequencing of the TCRbeta CDR3 region, genomic DNA was extracted from the sorted cells. The immunoSEQ Assay was used for sequencing of TCRbeta CDR3 regions. TCRdb stores this immuneACCESS table with in-frame sequences only. Part of the clones is absent; in the studies checked, under half of the shortfall reflects unresolved V genes, and no reason is known for the rest. Here the sample has roughly 67,000 clones; roughly 82% occur a single time. Approximately 5.1% of the sample is held by the ten biggest clonotypes.

A remark on this clone: Its specific antigen is unknown. Per-base quality was not reported, and no clone a single base away is much larger than it.

The CDR3 measures 11 amino acids from cysteine to valine. Here the CDR3 DNA is all that survives: 33 bases in frame from base 1. Between the V and J ends, shortened by 5 bases and 5 bases respectively, the junction contains 7 bases. The germline V gene (reference sequence) provides CDR1 SEHNR and CDR2 FQNEAQ. This TCR was sampled from an adult with an advanced solid tumor such as melanoma, head and neck, liver or kidney cancer. The specimen comprised CD4+ or CD8+ T cells sorted from blood, sampled in a trial of the OX40 agonist ivuxolimab. Recombination linked TRBV7-9 to TRBJ2-7; no D gene can be assigned with confidence. The DNA sequence is as follows: TGTGCCAGCAGCGAAGGGAACGAGCAGTACGTC. Its translation reads: CASSEGNEQYV.